This paragraph covers one T cell receptor beta chain sequence. Its antigen remains unknown. Germline CDR1 and CDR2: MDHEN and SYDVKM. The trim removed 6 bases at V and 7 bases at J, leaving 9 bases unmatched. The CDR3 runs to 16 residues. The record originates from a study of Ad26.COV2.S vaccination and SARS-CoV-2 variants. Study-level findings and limits: Non-spike TCR breadth showed similarity between vaccine and placebo recipients.

Produced via immunoSEQ multiplex PCR; TCRdb's table is partial and in-frame only. The repertoire holds 240,000 or so clones, with roughly 90% as singletons. Treatment indicated: 15 to 20 received Ad26.COV2.S at low or high dose, single or two shots; several received placebo; per-sample allocation not given. Vaccine and placebo recipients were sampled on day 63 after the first injection. In Boston, an adult donor aged 18-55 years took part. Immunization relied on an Ad26 vector, which expressed Wuhan-strain SARS-CoV-2 spike. The gene calls are TRBV28 and TRBJ1-4, with TRBD1 matching over 12 bases. The sequenced sample was peripheral blood, obtained in a trial of Ad26.COV2.S vaccine versus placebo. This sequence originates from a person between 18 and 65 years old who received the Ad26.COV2.S COVID-19 vaccine or a placebo. The CDR3, as DNA: TGTGCCAGCAGCCGGGACAGGGGGCGCCGAGGTGAAAAACTGTTTTTT. It encodes CASSRDRGRRGEKLFF.